The T cell receptor beta chain under discussion was sequenced for a study of radiation and T cells in renal cell carcinoma. Study-level points and caveats: In blood, top tumor clones expanded by 2 weeks, shrinking by 4.

A word on this clone: Its specificity is unknown.

CDR1 LNHDA and CDR2 SQIVND come from the germline V gene (reference sequence). CDR3 length: 16 residues. V was clipped by 4 bases and J by 0 bases; unmatched bases: 5. Data came from immunoSEQ multiplex PCR; TCRdb stores just in-frame clones and leaves some out. In the table there are some 120,000 clones, about 88% of which are singletons. Noted time point: blood 2 weeks post-SBRT. Described treatment: 15 Gy SBRT to primary tumor, nephrectomy 4 weeks later. This specimen consisted of blood, obtained from a patient whose treatment included radiotherapy and nephrectomy. The chain joins TRBV19 to TRBJ2-1, with 8 bases aligning to TRBD2. The TCR originated in a woman in her sixties or seventies with renal cell carcinoma. Written as DNA, the CDR3 is TGTGCCAGTAGTACCCCGAGCGGGAGCTCCTACAATGAGCAGTTCTTC. This codes for CASSTPSGSSYNEQFF.